This T cell receptor (beta chain) was sequenced in a study of blood T cell repertoires in COVID-19. Data came from immunoSEQ multiplex PCR; TCRdb stores just in-frame clones and leaves some out. The data contain 250,000 to 300,000 clones, 86% of them seen just once; the ten biggest clones take up less than 15%. CDR3 size: 13 residues. The V gene lost 0 bases and the J gene lost 10 bases, with 12 bases spanning the gap. Germline V gene data show CDR1 as SGHRS and CDR2 as YFSETQ. Enrolled during active infection, Seattle patients were then followed longitudinally. Sequencing used peripheral blood. The rearrangement joins TRBV5-1 to TRBJ2-3; D is possibly TRBD1 (5 bases). The source of this sequence is a woman in her 70s with COVID-19, enrolled during active disease. The CDR3 bases are TGCGCCAGCAGCTTGGCGATGACAGCGTCGCAGTATTTT. The encoded protein is CASSLAMTASQYF.